The TCR beta chain described here comes from a study of blood T cell repertoires in COVID-19. Overall study: The United States, Italy and Spain supplied acute and convalescent COVID-19 samples. PBMCs, B-cell-depleted T cells, or T cells were the source of the cDNA or gDNA that made up the material.

Produced via immunoSEQ multiplex PCR; TCRdb's table is partial and in-frame only. The table includes 240,000 or so clones, around 85% detected once. The CDR3 loop spans 15 amino acids. Trimming removed 1 base from V and 7 bases from J; junction bases left unmatched: 9. Looked up from germline, CDR1 is SGHDN and CDR2 is FVKESK. Across under 25 US areas, participants ranged in age from roughly 18 to 95 years. The source is a woman between 40 and 55 years old with acute COVID-19. The V call is TRBV14, the J call TRBJ2-5; 7 nucleotides align to TRBD1. The sequenced material came from PBMCs or T cells enriched from blood (not recorded which). This CDR3 reads CASSQGASTGRTQYF. The CDR3 nucleotides read TGTGCCAGCAGCCAAGGGGCCTCGACAGGGAGGACCCAGTACTTC.